The 20 T cell receptor beta chains below all came from one sample that was sequenced in a study of identical twins. TCRdb redid the calling of the 5' RACE reads with MiXCR, one entry per CDR3 protein. This sample has approximately 630,000 distinct CDR3 sequences, with around 7.5% found just once. These sequences were also reported in another study, on yellow fever vaccine responses in identical twins.

The specimen sequenced was PBMCs. These receptors all stem from a woman aged 18-29 years in good health.

The chain links TRBV27 to TRBJ2-2; D is ambiguous. This CDR3 region has 16 residues. The V gene's germline CDR1 is MNHEY and CDR2 SMNVEV (reference sequence). Trimming stripped 6 bases from V and 3 bases from J, with 17 bases between. The CDR3 here is CASRRKVPMDTGELFF. The CDR3 DNA reads as TGTGCCAGCAGACGAAAGGTGCCAATGGACACCGGGGAGCTGTTTTTT.

This clonotype was seen at least ten times. The CDR3 coding sequence is TGTGCCAGCAGTGAGAACTATGGCTACACCTTC. Its translation: CASSENYGYTF. The gene calls are TRBV9 and TRBJ1-2; no clear D. The CDR3 runs 11 residues. CDR1 and CDR2 from the germline V gene are SGDLS and YYNGEE. Trimming removed 5 bases at V and 2 bases at J, with 4 bases between.

This clonotype was seen a few times. The J gene is TRBJ1-2, the V gene TRBV24-1; tentative D call: TRBD1 (5 bases). This CDR3 region has 15 residues. Trimming removed 2 bases from V and 8 bases from J, with 17 bases in between. The V gene's germline CDR1 is KGHDR and CDR2 SFDVKD. In DNA, the CDR3 is TGTGCCACCAGTGATTCTCAACAGGTCCCCAGAGGCTACACCTTC. Translated, it gives CATSDSQQVPRGYTF.

This clonotype was counted only a few times. The rearrangement links TRBV7-9 to TRBJ2-3; tentative D call: TRBD1 (5 bases). The CDR3 runs to 17 residues. Germline CDR1 is SEHNR and CDR2 is FQNEAQ (reference sequence). Trimming removed 6 bases at V and 0 bases at J, with 19 bases between. The CDR3 spells CASRPSTETVSTDTQYF. The CDR3 bases are TGTGCCAGCAGACCCTCCACAGAGACAGTTAGCACAGATACGCAGTATTTT.

The sample holds a few counts of this clonotype. V and J are TRBV20-1 and TRBJ2-7; no firm D call. Trimming took off 3 bases at V and 3 bases at J, with 12 bases between the two ends. Germline V lookup: CDR1 DFQATT, CDR2 SNEGSKA (reference sequence). This CDR3 region has 13 residues. CDR3 region: CSASSPTNYEQYV. For the CDR3, the DNA is TGCAGTGCTAGTTCTCCGACGAACTACGAGCAGTACGTC.

This clonotype was picked up many times. The rearrangement links TRBV3-1 to TRBJ2-7, with 9 bases that match TRBD2. Per germline, CDR1 LGHDT and CDR2 YNNKEL (reference sequence). V lost 5 bases to trimming and J lost 0 bases; unmatched junction nucleotides: 2. The CDR3 sequence is 14 residues long. This CDR3 is CASSNSGSSYEQYF. CDR3 nucleotides: TGTGCCAGCAGCAATAGCGGGAGCTCCTACGAGCAGTACTTC.

The CDR3 nucleotides read TGTGCCAGCAGCTTTAGCGGACCTCGCACAGATACGCAGTATTTT. It is translated as CASSFSGPRTDTQYF. V is TRBV12-3 or TRBV12-4 and J is TRBJ2-3; TRBD2 is a possible D gene (6 bases). The CDR3 has 15 amino acids. Between the trimmed V and J ends, which lost 6 bases and 1 base, there was a span of 14 bases.

This clonotype came up a few times. The rearrangement uses TRBV9 and TRBJ2-2; possibly TRBD2 for D (7 bases). The CDR3 is 16 residues long. Germline CDR1 and CDR2: SGDLS and YYNGEE. V lost 3 bases and J 3 bases, leaving 15 bases between the germline ends. The CDR3 DNA reads TGTGCCAGCAGCGAGGGGGGGCAACCGGACACCGGGGAGCTGTTTTTT. The encoded protein is CASSEGGQPDTGELFF.

This clonotype has a count of ten or more. This CDR3 is CASSSRDRGLQETQYF. CDR3 sequence (DNA): TGCGCCAGCAGCTCCCGGGACAGGGGCCTCCAAGAGACCCAGTACTTC. V usage is TRBV5-1 and J usage is TRBJ2-5; 10 positions agree with TRBD1. The CDR3 covers 16 residues. The germline CDR1 and CDR2 sequences are SGHRS and YFSETQ. With 3 bases clipped from V and 1 base from J, the junction kept 6 bases outside the gene matches.

This clonotype occurred a few times. The J gene is TRBJ2-7, the V gene TRBV7-9, with D maybe TRBD2 (6 bases). The length of the CDR3 is 12 residues. V was cut by 2 bases and J by 9 bases, with 11 bases left in between. CDR1 is SEHNR and CDR2 is FQNEAQ in the germline V gene (reference sequence). CDR3 nucleotide sequence: TGTGCCAGCAGCTTAACTAGCCGAGGGCAGTACTTC. Translated, it gives CASSLTSRGQYF.

This clonotype was detected only a few times. This chain joins TRBV12-3 or TRBV12-4 and TRBJ2-1; possibly TRBD1 for D (6 bases). The CDR3 covers 15 residues. V dropped 7 bases and J dropped 2 bases, with 15 bases sitting between them. CDR3 sequence: CASIMQGMPYNEQFF. For the CDR3, the DNA is TGTGCCAGCATCATGCAGGGGATGCCCTACAATGAGCAGTTCTTC.

This clonotype was detected a few times. The chain carries TRBV28 and TRBJ1-5, with a possible D match to TRBD1 (5 bases). From germline, CDR1 is MDHEN and CDR2 SYDVKM. The CDR3 sequence is 15 residues long. V lost 5 bases to trimming and J lost 6 bases, with 17 bases between them. The CDR3 sequence: CASSPPPGRGQPQHF. The CDR3, as DNA: TGTGCCAGCAGTCCCCCCCCAGGGCGCGGTCAGCCCCAGCATTTT.

This clonotype was found many times. The chain combines TRBV7-9 with TRBJ1-2; D ambiguous. The CDR3 runs to 16 residues. V lost 6 bases and J lost 4, with 21 bases in between. Germline V CDR1 and CDR2: SEHNR, FQNEAQ (reference sequence). CDR3 in DNA: TGTGCCAGCAGTCAAGAGGTGGGCAGCACTATCTATGGCTACACCTTC. Protein product: CASSQEVGSTIYGYTF.

The chain has TRBV15 and TRBJ2-3, with 14 bases aligning to TRBD2. CDR1 and CDR2 (germline): LNHNV, YYDKDF (reference sequence). The ends lost 8 bases at V and 5 bases at J; junction bases unmatched: 6. This CDR3 has 15 residues. The CDR3 spells CATERLAGGRDTQYF. CDR3 DNA sequence: TGTGCCACCGAACGACTAGCGGGGGGGAGAGATACGCAGTATTTT.

V is TRBV5-1 and J is TRBJ1-4; 7 bases match TRBD1. V lost 0 bases to trimming and J lost 12 bases; unmatched junction nucleotides: 8. Per the germline V gene, CDR1 is SGHRS and CDR2 is YFSETQ. The CDR3 covers 14 residues. The CDR3 sequence is CASSLVAPQGELFF. The CDR3 coding sequence is TGCGCCAGCAGCTTGGTGGCACCTCAGGGGGAACTGTTTTTT.

This clonotype was detected many times. This chain uses TRBV24-1 with TRBJ1-5; D not resolved. Germline assignment: CDR1 KGHDR and CDR2 SFDVKD. The length of the CDR3 is 12 residues. V gave up 7 bases and J gave up 5 bases, with 8 bases separating them. Here the CDR3 reads CATSLRDQPQHF. CDR3 bases: TGTGCCACCAGCCTACGGGATCAGCCCCAGCATTTT.

This chain's CDR3 is CASRMGFEQFF. CDR3 coding DNA: TGTGCCAGCAGGATGGGGTTTGAGCAGTTCTTC. V is TRBV12-3 or TRBV12-4 and J is TRBJ2-1; D gene unclear. This CDR3 comprises 11 residues. Trimming cost V 6 bases and J 9 bases, with 9 bases left between them.

This chain uses TRBV4-1 with TRBJ1-5; D is unresolved. Trimming left V 4 bases short and J 0 bases short, with 10 bases between. The CDR3 spans 15 residues. Germline CDR1 is MGHRA and CDR2 is YSYEKL. The CDR3 reads CASSPRQNSNQPQHF. Here the CDR3 DNA reads TGCGCCAGCAGCCCGAGACAAAATAGCAATCAGCCCCAGCATTTT.

This clonotype was detected only a few times. This chain connects TRBV7-9 to TRBJ2-1; 7 nucleotides line up with TRBD2. Germline V CDR1 and CDR2: SEHNR, FQNEAQ (reference sequence). After removal of 1 base from V and 8 bases from J, the junction contained 8 bases not matched to a gene. The CDR3 spans 15 residues. CDR3 sequence reads: CASSLGGRGWDEQFF. DNA for the CDR3: TGTGCCAGCAGCTTAGGCGGGAGAGGTTGGGATGAGCAGTTCTTC.

The table lists this clonotype with a few counts. This rearrangement joins TRBV5-5 to TRBJ2-2, with 9 bases lining up with TRBD1. J was trimmed by 4 bases and V by 2 bases; bases with no gene match: 12. The CDR3 consists of 18 residues. Germline loops: CDR1 SGHKS, CDR2 YYEKEE (reference sequence). The CDR3 nucleotides read TGTGCCAGCAGCTTTTCGGTCGTAGGGACAGGGCCCACCGGGGAGCTGTTTTTT. Translating gives CASSFSVVGTGPTGELFF.